One sample yielded the 18 T cell receptor beta chains listed below, sequenced in a study of shared clonotypes between healthy human individuals. TCRdb's copy holds only in-frame clones and misses some; the assay was immunoSEQ multiplex PCR. The sample lists 950,000 to 1,300,000 clones, about 75% occurring once. The sequencing input was memory CD4+ T cells sorted from blood. Stated subset: CD45RA-negative fraction. The receptors originated from a man between 18 and 29 years old in good health.

The gene calls are TRBV7-9 and TRBJ1-5, with D uncertain. Germline CDR1 SEHNR, CDR2 FQNEAQ (reference sequence). The V and J ends lost 5 bases and 10 bases respectively, with 12 bases between them. This CDR3 comprises 12 residues. As DNA, the CDR3 is TGTGCCAGCAGCCGAGGGTCCGAACCCCAGCATTTT. Encoded protein: CASSRGSEPQHF.

The chain couples TRBV5-1 to TRBJ1-4; perhaps TRBD1 as D (5 bases). The CDR3 totals 16 residues. Germline assignment: CDR1 SGHRS and CDR2 YFSETQ. Trimming left V 0 bases short and J 3 bases short, with 12 bases between. The CDR3 DNA sequence: TGCGCCAGCAGCTTGGGGCGGGACTACTCTAATGAAAAACTGTTTTTT. It yields the protein CASSLGRDYSNEKLFF.

This clone was seen many times. The chain joins TRBV7-8 to TRBJ1-4, with D uncertain. With 5 bases removed from V and 8 bases from J, the gap between germline ends came to 12 bases. Germline V CDR1 and CDR2: SGHVS, FQNEAQ. The CDR3 extends over 13 amino acids. The CDR3 DNA is TGTGCCAGCAGCCCCCCGTTGGGAGAAAAACTGTTTTTT. Amino acid sequence: CASSPPLGEKLFF.

This clone was found a few times. The CDR3 sequence is CASSFAQGVDTGELFF. The CDR3 DNA sequence: TGCGCCAGCAGCTTTGCCCAGGGGGTGGACACCGGGGAGCTGTTTTTT. The J gene is TRBJ2-2, the V gene TRBV5-1, with 7 nucleotides matching TRBD1. Trimming took 2 bases from V and 3 from J; bases not matched to a gene: 7. The CDR3 covers 16 residues. Germline CDR1 is SGHRS and CDR2 is YFSETQ.

In its sample, this clone was seen a few times. This rearrangement joins TRBV4-3 to TRBJ2-2, with a tentative D call TRBD1 (6 bases). The germline V gene has CDR1 LGHNA and CDR2 YSLEER. CDR3 size: 18 residues. V gave up 0 bases and J gave up 1 base, with 15 bases separating them. The CDR3 sequence: CASSQDPLGARNTGELFF. In DNA, the CDR3 is TGCGCCAGCAGCCAAGACCCTTTGGGGGCGAGGAACACCGGGGAGCTGTTTTTT.

The gene calls are TRBV2 and TRBJ1-6; D perhaps matches TRBD1 (5 bases). The V gene's germline CDR1 is SNHLY and CDR2 FYNNEI. The CDR3 consists of 15 residues. Between the trimmed V and J ends, which lost 3 bases and 5 bases, there was a span of 11 bases. CDR3 bases: TGTGCCAGCAGTGATGAGGGACTACATAATTCACCCCTCCACTTT. It yields the protein CASSDEGLHNSPLHF.

On this clone: The same CDR3 is also encoded by other DNA sequences in this sample. The chain joins TRBV5-1 to TRBJ2-5; TRBD1 matches 8 bases. J gave up 5 bases and V 4 bases, and 4 bases lay outside the gene matches. Germline CDR1 and CDR2: SGHRS and YFSETQ. The CDR3 has 13 residues. In nucleotides, the CDR3 is TGCGCCAGCAGCAGACAGGGGCAGGAGACCCAGTACTTC. Amino acids: CASSRQGQETQYF.

The chain is built from TRBV2 and TRBJ1-1; no clear D gene. Germline V gene data show CDR1 as SNHLY and CDR2 as FYNNEI. CDR3 size: 14 residues. Trimming left V 6 bases short and J 2 bases short, with 13 bases between. The DNA for the CDR3 is TGTGCCAGCAGGGTCGAGCCGAGCAACACTGAAGCTTTCTTT. This codes for CASRVEPSNTEAFF.

The V gene is TRBV4-2, the J gene TRBJ1-5; D possibly corresponds to TRBD1 (5 bases). This CDR3 is built from 15 residues. Trimming stripped 0 bases from V and 3 bases from J, with 9 bases between. Germline V lookup: CDR1 LGHNA, CDR2 YNFKEQ. The CDR3 DNA follows: TGTGCCAGCAGCCAAGAGGGGGGGACCAATCAGCCCCAGCATTTT. Translation gives CASSQEGGTNQPQHF.

The gene calls are TRBV13 and TRBJ2-7; 9 bases line up with TRBD1. This CDR3 region has 15 residues. V shed 6 bases, J shed 0 bases, and the junction held 6 bases outside the gene matches. Germline loops: CDR1 PRHDT, CDR2 FYEKMQ (reference sequence). The CDR3 reads CASRLQGASSYEQYF. The CDR3 DNA follows: TGTGCCAGCAGGTTACAGGGGGCAAGCTCCTACGAGCAGTACTTC.

The chain carries TRBV5-1 and TRBJ2-7; TRBD1 matches 8 bases. In germline, CDR1 is SGHRS, CDR2 YFSETQ. CDR3 length: 14 amino acids. The trim removed 4 bases at V and 4 bases at J, leaving 7 bases unmatched. The CDR3 reads CASSHGQGVYEQYF. CDR3 nucleotides: TGCGCCAGCAGCCACGGACAGGGTGTTTACGAGCAGTACTTC.

The chain carries TRBV4-3 and TRBJ2-1, with D unclear. Germline loops: CDR1 LGHNA, CDR2 YSLEER. Trimming removed 0 bases from V and 2 bases from J, with 11 bases in between. This CDR3 has 16 amino acids. The CDR3 loop is CASSQDMARPYNEQFF. The CDR3 DNA reads as TGCGCCAGCAGCCAAGATATGGCCCGACCCTACAATGAGCAGTTCTTC.

This clone was detected many times. V and J are TRBV4-2 and TRBJ1-1, with D possibly matching TRBD1 (6 bases). Between the trimmed V and J ends, which lost 5 bases and 0 bases, there was a span of 10 bases. This CDR3 comprises 14 residues. The germline gives CDR1 LGHNA, CDR2 YNFKEQ. The CDR3 nucleotides read TGTGCCAGCAGCAAGGGGGGGATGAACACTGAAGCTTTCTTT. Amino acid sequence: CASSKGGMNTEAFF.

This chain uses TRBV15 with TRBJ1-6; D may be TRBD1 (5 bases). The CDR3 has 15 residues. V lost 1 base, J lost 7 bases, and 11 bases lay in between. From germline, CDR1 is LNHNV and CDR2 YYDKDF (reference sequence). The CDR3 coding sequence is TGTGCCACCAGCAGAGCGATAGGGGCCAATTCACCCCTCCACTTT. It is translated as CATSRAIGANSPLHF.

This chain joins TRBV6-1 and TRBJ2-3, with 11 bases that match TRBD2. J lost 1 base, V lost 7 bases, and 4 bases had no gene match. The CDR3 is 15 residues long. CDR1 and CDR2 from the germline V gene are MNHNS and SASEGT. CDR3 residues: CASNPSGGRTDTQYF. The CDR3 nucleotides are TGTGCCAGCAACCCTAGCGGGGGGCGCACAGATACGCAGTATTTT.

V usage is TRBV5-1 and J usage is TRBJ2-1, with 9 bases aligning to TRBD2. J gave up 4 bases and V 4 bases, and 12 bases lay outside the gene matches. CDR1 SGHRS and CDR2 YFSETQ come from the germline V gene. This CDR3 comprises 17 residues. In DNA, the CDR3 is TGCGCCAGCAGCGACTCCCGGGGCCTAGCGGGGTACAATGAGCAGTTCTTC. Translated, it gives CASSDSRGLAGYNEQFF.

This chain links TRBV7-8 with TRBJ1-1; a possible D gene is TRBD1 (6 bases). The CDR3 is 13 amino acids. V was pared by 3 bases and J by 10 bases, with 15 bases between. CDR1 and CDR2 (germline): SGHVS, FQNEAQ. CDR3 in amino acids: CASSLEQGLGAFF. DNA of the CDR3: TGTGCCAGCAGCTTGGAACAGGGTCTCGGAGCTTTCTTT.

This chain links TRBV10-1 with TRBJ1-1, with D tentatively TRBD1 (5 bases). Per the germline V gene, CDR1 is WNHNN and CDR2 is SYGVQD (reference sequence). Trimming removed 6 bases at V and 3 bases at J, with 11 bases between. The CDR3 totals 13 residues. CDR3 sequence reads: CASRPDSYTEAFF. DNA for the CDR3: TGCGCCAGCAGACCCGACAGTTACACTGAAGCTTTCTTT.